This T cell receptor (beta chain) was sequenced in a study of blood T cell repertoires in COVID-19 (dated by TCRdb to about 2020). Regarding the study in general: Collaborator samples came from the United States, Italy and Spain and covered acute and convalescent phases of COVID-19. The prospective study material was composed of cDNA or gDNA derived from T cells, B-cell-depleted T cells, or PBMCs. The dataset comprised deeply sampled blood TCRbeta repertoires from subjects exposed to, actively infected with, or recovered from COVID-19. Samples were obtained from the ongoing ImmuneRACE study (first 160 participants) and from 1,000 to 1,500 subjects provided by 6 global collaborators. The repertoires were released in a freely available public database meant as a resource for research on the immune response to SARS-CoV-2. The sample metadata nearly always contained a de-identified subject ID, COVID-19 status, age in years and sex. HLA class I and class II types, where available, came from metadata supplied by the sample provider rather than from assay-based typing. Broader findings and caveats from the paper: The quantity of clinical and demographic metadata differed by source and by participant and was supplied without curation.

Participants in the prospective study were enrolled through a virtual design, were aged about 18 to 100 years, and lived in approximately 24 United States geographic areas. In the prospective study, participants were assigned to cohorts based on the clinical history participants reported in a screening survey and a study questionnaire. Each participant in the prospective study had whole blood, serum and a nasopharyngeal or oropharyngeal swab collected by mobile phlebotomists. Over an approximately 2-month period, participants in the prospective study had the option of providing additional blood draws and questionnaires. Before DNA extraction, prospective study blood samples were shipped either frozen or at room temperature. Concerning this clone itself: This receptor's antigen is unknown. The record has no base qualities; no much larger clone is one base away.

TCRbeta CDR3 regions were amplified from genomic DNA by means of the immunoSEQ Assay, a bias-controlled multiplex PCR. Under the source paper's analysis protocol: The number of nucleated cells in each sample was estimated from the amplification of reference gene primers within the assay. To quantify the absolute abundance of each unique TCRbeta CDR3 rearrangement, sequence reads were collapsed and filtered. Productive Simpson clonality was computed per sample as the square root of Simpson's diversity index over productive rearrangements. TCRdb holds this immuneACCESS table with in-frame rearrangements only. Some clones are missing; in checked studies, unresolved V genes explain under half, and the rest has no known cause. V, J and clone size reflect that table, while D and trimming were determined from the DNA. The sample includes a few hundred thousand clones, with 80% observed a single time. Clones ranked in the top ten supply 7.4% of the sample.

CDR1 and CDR2 are drawn from the germline V gene (reference sequence): LNHDA, SQIVND. V drops 6 bases and J drops 2 bases, leaving 11 bases in between. Taken from cysteine to phenylalanine, the CDR3 has 14 residues. This entry keeps only the CDR3 DNA: 42 bases, framed from base 1. The clonotype comes from a woman aged 40 to 55 with acute COVID-19. The rearranged chain carries TRBV19 and TRBJ1-3; the D gene identity is not certain. The sequenced sample was PBMCs or T cells enriched from blood (not recorded which). The nucleotide sequence reads TGTGCCAGTAGCGAGGCGAGGCCTGGAAACACCATATATTTT. Its protein product is CASSEARPGNTIYF.